This entry is about one TCR beta chain. Amplified TCR beta CDR3 regions came from RNA transcripts. In the first-round RT-PCR of the TCR CDR3, the HTBI primer set was used. Via MiXCR, TCRdb re-called the multiplex PCR reads, giving one row per CDR3 protein. The data contain roughly 510,000 distinct CDR3 sequences, over 45% of them singletons. This specimen belongs to a study of T cells in Graves' hyperthyroidism and ophthalmopathy. Germline V gene lookup returns CDR1 SGHVS and CDR2 FQNEAQ. There are 15 residues in the CDR3. With 3 bases removed from V and 6 bases from J, the gap between germline ends came to 17 bases.

The TCR sequence derives from an adult woman with Graves' disease, either hyperthyroidism or ophthalmopathy (not recorded which). The chain joins TRBV7-8 to TRBJ1-2; perhaps TRBD1 as D (5 bases). Input material: peripheral blood or thyroid tissue (not recorded which). CDR3 amino acids: CASSLPRVPVNGYTF. The DNA for the CDR3 is TGTGCCAGCAGCTTGCCCAGGGTCCCGGTCAATGGCTACACCTTC.